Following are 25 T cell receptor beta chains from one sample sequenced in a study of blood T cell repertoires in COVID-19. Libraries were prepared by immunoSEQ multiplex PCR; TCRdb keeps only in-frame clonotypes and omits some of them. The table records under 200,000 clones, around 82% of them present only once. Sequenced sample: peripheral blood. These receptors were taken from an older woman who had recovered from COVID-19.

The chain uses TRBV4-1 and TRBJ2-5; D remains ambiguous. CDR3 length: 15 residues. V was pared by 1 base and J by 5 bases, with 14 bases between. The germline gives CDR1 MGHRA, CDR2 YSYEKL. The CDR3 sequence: CASSQVGLTRETQYF. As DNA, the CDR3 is TGCGCCAGCAGCCAAGTTGGGCTTACCCGGGAGACCCAGTACTTC.

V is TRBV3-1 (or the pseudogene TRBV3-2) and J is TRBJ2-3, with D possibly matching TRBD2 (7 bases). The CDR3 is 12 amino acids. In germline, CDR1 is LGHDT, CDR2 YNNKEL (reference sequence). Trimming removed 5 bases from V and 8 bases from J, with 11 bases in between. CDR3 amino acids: CASSEGGGTQYF. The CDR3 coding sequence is TGTGCCAGCAGCGAAGGGGGGGGTACGCAGTATTTT.

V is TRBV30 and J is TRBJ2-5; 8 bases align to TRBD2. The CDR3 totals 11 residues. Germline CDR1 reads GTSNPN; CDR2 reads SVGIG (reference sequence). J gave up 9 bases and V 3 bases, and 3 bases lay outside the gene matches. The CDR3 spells CAWRAGGAQYF. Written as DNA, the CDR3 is TGTGCCTGGAGGGCGGGGGGAGCCCAGTACTTC.

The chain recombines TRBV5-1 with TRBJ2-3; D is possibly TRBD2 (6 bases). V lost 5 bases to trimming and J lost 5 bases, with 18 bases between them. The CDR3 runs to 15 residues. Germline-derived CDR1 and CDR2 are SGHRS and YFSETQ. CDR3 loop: CASRLLAVGGDTQYF. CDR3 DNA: TGCGCCAGCAGGCTCCTAGCTGTGGGGGGAGATACGCAGTATTTT.

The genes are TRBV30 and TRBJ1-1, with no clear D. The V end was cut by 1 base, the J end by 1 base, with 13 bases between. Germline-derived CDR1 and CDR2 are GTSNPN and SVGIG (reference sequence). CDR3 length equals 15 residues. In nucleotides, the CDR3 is TGTGCCTGGAGTGGAACCGGCGGCCCGAACACTGAAGCTTTCTTT. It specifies CAWSGTGGPNTEAFF.

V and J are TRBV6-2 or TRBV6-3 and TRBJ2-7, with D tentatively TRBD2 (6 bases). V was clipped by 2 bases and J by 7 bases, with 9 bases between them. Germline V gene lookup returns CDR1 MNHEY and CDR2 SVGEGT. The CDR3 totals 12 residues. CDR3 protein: CASSYHRGEQYF. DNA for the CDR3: TGTGCCAGCAGTTACCATCGGGGGGAGCAGTACTTC.

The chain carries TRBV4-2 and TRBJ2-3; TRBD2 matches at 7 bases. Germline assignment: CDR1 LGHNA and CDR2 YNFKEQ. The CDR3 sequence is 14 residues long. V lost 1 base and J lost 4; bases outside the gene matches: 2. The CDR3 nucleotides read TGTGCCAGCAGCCAAGGCGGGAGCGCAGATACGCAGTATTTT. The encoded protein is CASSQGGSADTQYF.

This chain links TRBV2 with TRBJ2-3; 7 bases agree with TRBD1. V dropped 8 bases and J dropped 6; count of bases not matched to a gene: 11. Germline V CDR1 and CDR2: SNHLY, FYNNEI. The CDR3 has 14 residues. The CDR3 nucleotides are TGTGCCAGCGACCGGGACAGTAGGGTGGATACGCAGTATTTT. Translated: CASDRDSRVDTQYF.

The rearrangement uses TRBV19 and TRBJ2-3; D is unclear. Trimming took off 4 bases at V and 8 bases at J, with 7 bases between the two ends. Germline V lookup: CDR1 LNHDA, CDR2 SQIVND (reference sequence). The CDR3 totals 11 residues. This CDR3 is CASSTRGTQYF. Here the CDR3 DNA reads TGTGCCAGTAGTACGAGAGGTACGCAGTATTTT.

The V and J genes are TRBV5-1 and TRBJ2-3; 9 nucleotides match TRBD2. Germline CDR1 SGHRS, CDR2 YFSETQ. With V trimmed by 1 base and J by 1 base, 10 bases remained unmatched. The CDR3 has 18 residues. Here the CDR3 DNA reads TGCGCCAGCAGCTTGATTCGCGGGAGGGCGGAGGGCACAGATACGCAGTATTTT. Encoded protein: CASSLIRGRAEGTDTQYF.

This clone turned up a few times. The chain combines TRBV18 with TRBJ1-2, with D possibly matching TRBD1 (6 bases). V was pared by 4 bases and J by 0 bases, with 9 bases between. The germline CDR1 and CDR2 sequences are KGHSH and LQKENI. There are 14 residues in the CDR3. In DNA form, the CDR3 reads TGTGCCAGCTCACGGACAGCGTCTAACTATGGCTACACCTTC. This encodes CASSRTASNYGYTF.

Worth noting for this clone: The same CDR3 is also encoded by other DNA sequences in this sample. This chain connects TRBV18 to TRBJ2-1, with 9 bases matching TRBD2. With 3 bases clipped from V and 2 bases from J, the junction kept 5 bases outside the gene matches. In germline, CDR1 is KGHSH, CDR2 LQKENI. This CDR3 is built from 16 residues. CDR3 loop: CASSPGLAGAYNEQFF. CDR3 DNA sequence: TGTGCCAGCTCACCGGGACTAGCAGGGGCCTACAATGAGCAGTTCTTC.

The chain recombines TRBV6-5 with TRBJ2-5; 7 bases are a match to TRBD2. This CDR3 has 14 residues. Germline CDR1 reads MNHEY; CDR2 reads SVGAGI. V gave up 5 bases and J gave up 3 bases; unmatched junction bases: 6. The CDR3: CASSPSGREETQYF. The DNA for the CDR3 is TGTGCCAGCAGTCCCAGTGGGAGGGAAGAGACCCAGTACTTC.

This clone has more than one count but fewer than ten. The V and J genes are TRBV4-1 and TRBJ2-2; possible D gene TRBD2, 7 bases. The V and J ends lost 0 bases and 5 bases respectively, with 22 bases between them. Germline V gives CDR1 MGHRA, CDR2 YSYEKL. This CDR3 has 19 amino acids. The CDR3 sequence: CASSQDGGGRGLGTGELFF. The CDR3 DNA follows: TGCGCCAGCAGCCAAGATGGGGGGGGGCGGGGCCTTGGGACCGGGGAGCTGTTTTTT.

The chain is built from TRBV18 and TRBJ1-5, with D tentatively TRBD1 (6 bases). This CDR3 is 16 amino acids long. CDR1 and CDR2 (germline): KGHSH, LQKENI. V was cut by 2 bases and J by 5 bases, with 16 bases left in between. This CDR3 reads CASSPNGGRGDQPQHF. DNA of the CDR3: TGTGCCAGCTCACCAAACGGGGGGCGCGGGGATCAGCCCCAGCATTTT.

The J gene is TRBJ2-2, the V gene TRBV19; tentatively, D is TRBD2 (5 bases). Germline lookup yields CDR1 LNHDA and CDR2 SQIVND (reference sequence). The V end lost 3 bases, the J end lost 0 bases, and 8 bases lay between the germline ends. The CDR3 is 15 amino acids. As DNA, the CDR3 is TGTGCCAGTAGTATTGCCGGGGCGAACACCGGGGAGCTGTTTTTT. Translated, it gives CASSIAGANTGELFF.

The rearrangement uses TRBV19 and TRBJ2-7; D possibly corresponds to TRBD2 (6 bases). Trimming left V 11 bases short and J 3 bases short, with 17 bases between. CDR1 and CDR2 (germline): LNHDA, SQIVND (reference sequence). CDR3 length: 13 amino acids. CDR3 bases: TGTGCCGGGGGGTTAGAGGACCGCTACGAGCAGTACTTC. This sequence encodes CAGGLEDRYEQYF.

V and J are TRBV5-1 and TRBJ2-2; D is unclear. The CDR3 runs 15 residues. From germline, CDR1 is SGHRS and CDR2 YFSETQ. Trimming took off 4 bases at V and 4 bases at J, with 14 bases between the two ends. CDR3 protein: CASSPSASSTGELFF. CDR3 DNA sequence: TGCGCCAGCAGCCCCTCCGCTAGTAGCACCGGGGAGCTGTTTTTT.

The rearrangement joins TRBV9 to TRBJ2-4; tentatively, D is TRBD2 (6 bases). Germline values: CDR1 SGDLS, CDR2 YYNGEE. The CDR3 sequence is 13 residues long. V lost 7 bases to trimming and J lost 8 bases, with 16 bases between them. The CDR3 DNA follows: TGTGCCAGCGGAGCGGGCCCCGTGGACATTCAGTACTTC. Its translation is CASGAGPVDIQYF.

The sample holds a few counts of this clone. The CDR3: CASSLAATDTQYF. CDR3 bases: TGTGCCAGCAGCTTGGCGGCGACAGATACGCAGTATTTT. V gene TRBV7-9 combines with J gene TRBJ2-3; D unresolved. The ends were cut back, 3 bases at V and 3 bases at J, with 7 bases in the middle. Germline CDR1 is SEHNR and CDR2 is FQNEAQ (reference sequence). The CDR3 totals 13 residues.

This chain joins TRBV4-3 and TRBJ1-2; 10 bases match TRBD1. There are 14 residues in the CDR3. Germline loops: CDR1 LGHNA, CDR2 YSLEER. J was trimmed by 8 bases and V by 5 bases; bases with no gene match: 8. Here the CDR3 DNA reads TGCGCCAGCAGCTCCGACAGGGGGCAGGGGGGCTACACCTTC. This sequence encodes CASSSDRGQGGYTF.

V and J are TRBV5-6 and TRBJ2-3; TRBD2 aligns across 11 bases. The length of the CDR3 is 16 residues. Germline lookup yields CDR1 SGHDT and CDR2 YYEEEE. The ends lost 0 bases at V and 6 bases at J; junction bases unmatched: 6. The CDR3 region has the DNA TGTGCCAGCAGCTTGGTGCTAGCGGGGGGCGGGGATACGCAGTATTTT. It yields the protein CASSLVLAGGGDTQYF.

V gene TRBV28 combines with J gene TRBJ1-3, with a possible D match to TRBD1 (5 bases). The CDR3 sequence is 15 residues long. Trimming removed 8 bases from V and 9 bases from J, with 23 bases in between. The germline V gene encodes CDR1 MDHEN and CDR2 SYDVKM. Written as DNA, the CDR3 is TGTGCCAGCCTCGGGACTGCTCGTCGTCTAGCCACCATATATTTT. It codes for CASLGTARRLATIYF.

The CDR3 DNA reads TGTGCCCATAGGGAGCACGGTGGAGAGACCCAGTACTTC. It specifies CAHREHGGETQYF. The genes are TRBV6-5 and TRBJ2-5; perhaps TRBD2 as D (5 bases). The CDR3 has 13 residues. CDR1 is MNHEY and CDR2 is SVGAGI in the germline V gene. The V end lost 11 bases, the J end lost 4 bases, and 17 bases lay between the germline ends.

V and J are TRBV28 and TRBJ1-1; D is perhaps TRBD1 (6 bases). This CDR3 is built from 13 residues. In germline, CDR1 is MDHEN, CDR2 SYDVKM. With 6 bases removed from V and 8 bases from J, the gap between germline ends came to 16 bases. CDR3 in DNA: TGTGCCAGCAGCCGGACAGTCAGCCCCGAAGCTTTCTTT. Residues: CASSRTVSPEAFF.